Described below is a single T cell receptor beta chain sequence and its context. Antigen: not known. Trimming removed 0 bases from V and 8 bases from J, with 12 bases in between. The germline CDR1 and CDR2 sequences are SGHDT and YYEEEE. The CDR3 spans 14 residues. For CDR3 and TCR beta VDJ profiling, genomic DNA was the template used. TCRdb re-called the reads with MiXCR, one entry per CDR3 protein. The sample consists of a few hundred thousand distinct CDR3 sequences, approximately 60% of them appearing once. These data belong to a study of CD8+CD57+ T cells in acquired aplastic anemia. Study details: 3 to 3.5 ug was the average amount of DNA from sorted CD4+ and CD8+ cells. CD4+ reads averaged around 10 million in healthy donors. Study-wide points: Significant differences in CD8+ Simpson's diversity were not observed between patients and controls. Sharing between patients and controls was observed for twenty-nine CD8+ CDR3 sequences.

Sequenced material: sorted CD4+, CD8+, or CD8+CD57+ T cells (not recorded which) from PBMCs. The gene calls are TRBV5-6 and TRBJ2-1; maybe TRBD1 (6 bases). The receptor was derived from a human donor in good health. In DNA form, the CDR3 reads TGTGCCAGCAGCTTGGACCAGGACAGCTATGAGCAGTTCTTC. Residues: CASSLDQDSYEQFF.